This TCR beta chain was obtained from a study of control samples from healthy donors and cancer patients. The repertoire was sequenced with immunoSEQ multiplex PCR; TCRdb's copy has only in-frame clones and lacks some. The sample has some 120,000 clones, more than 75% seen once. Sequencing input: blood. The sequence was collected from a woman aged 70 to 79 in good health.

CDR3 in DNA: TGTGCCAGCAGCTTAGACAGGGACTATGGCTACACCTTC. Translated, it gives CASSLDRDYGYTF. The gene calls are TRBV5-4 and TRBJ1-2; 7 nucleotides match TRBD1. The V gene's germline CDR1 is SGHNT and CDR2 YYREEE (reference sequence). This CDR3 is built from 13 residues. Germline trimming cut 2 bases from V and 3 bases from J; bases unmatched to any gene: 1.